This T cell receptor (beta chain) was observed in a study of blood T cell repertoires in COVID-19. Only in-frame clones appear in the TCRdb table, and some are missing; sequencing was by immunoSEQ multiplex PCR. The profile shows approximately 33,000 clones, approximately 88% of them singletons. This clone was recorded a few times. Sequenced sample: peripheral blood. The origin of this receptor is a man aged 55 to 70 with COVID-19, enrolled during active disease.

The CDR3, as DNA: TGTGCCAGCAGCTCCCCAAACCTAGCGGGAGGGTCGAACACCGGGGAGCTGTTTTTT. Amino acid sequence: CASSSPNLAGGSNTGELFF. The chain joins TRBV28 to TRBJ2-2, with 12 bases aligning to TRBD2. This CDR3 region has 19 residues. The ends lost 6 bases at V and 0 bases at J; junction bases unmatched: 11. The germline V gene encodes CDR1 MDHEN and CDR2 SYDVKM. Full variable domain (rest looked up from reference TRBV28 and TRBJ2-2): DVKVTQSSRYLVKRTGEKVFLECVQDMDHENMFWYRQDPGLGLRLIYFSYDVKMKEKGDIPEGYSVSREKKERFSLILESASTNQTSMYLCASSSPNLAGGSNTGELFFGEGSRLTVL.